This T cell receptor (beta chain) comes out of a study of blood T cell repertoires in COVID-19. Clones were sequenced by immunoSEQ multiplex PCR, and TCRdb holds only the in-frame ones, with some missing. Seen here are fewer than 200,000 clones, 70% to 85% observed once, and the top ten hold 6.5% to 8.5%. This CDR3 contains 15 residues. The germline V gene encodes CDR1 SEHNR and CDR2 FQNEAQ (reference sequence). V lost 5 bases to trimming and J lost 3 bases, with 16 bases between them. Sample: peripheral blood. The clonotype was recovered from a human donor in a cohort sampled during active COVID-19. This chain uses TRBV7-9 with TRBJ2-5; possible D gene TRBD1, 6 bases. CDR3: CASSPPYGQKETQYF. The CDR3 nucleotides read TGTGCCAGCAGCCCCCCCTATGGACAGAAAGAGACCCAGTACTTC.